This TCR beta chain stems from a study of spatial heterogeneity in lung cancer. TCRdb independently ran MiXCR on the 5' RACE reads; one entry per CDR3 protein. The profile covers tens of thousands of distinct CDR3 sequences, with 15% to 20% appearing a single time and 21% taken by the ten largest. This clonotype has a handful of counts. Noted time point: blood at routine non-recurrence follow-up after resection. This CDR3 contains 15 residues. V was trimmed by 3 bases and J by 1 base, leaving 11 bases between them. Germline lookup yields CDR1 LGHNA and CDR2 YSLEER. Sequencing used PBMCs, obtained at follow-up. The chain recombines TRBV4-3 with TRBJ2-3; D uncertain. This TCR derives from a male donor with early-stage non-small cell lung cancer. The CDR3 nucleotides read TGCGCCAGCAGCCAGGCCGATGGTCGCACAGATACGCAGTATTTT. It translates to CASSQADGRTDTQYF.